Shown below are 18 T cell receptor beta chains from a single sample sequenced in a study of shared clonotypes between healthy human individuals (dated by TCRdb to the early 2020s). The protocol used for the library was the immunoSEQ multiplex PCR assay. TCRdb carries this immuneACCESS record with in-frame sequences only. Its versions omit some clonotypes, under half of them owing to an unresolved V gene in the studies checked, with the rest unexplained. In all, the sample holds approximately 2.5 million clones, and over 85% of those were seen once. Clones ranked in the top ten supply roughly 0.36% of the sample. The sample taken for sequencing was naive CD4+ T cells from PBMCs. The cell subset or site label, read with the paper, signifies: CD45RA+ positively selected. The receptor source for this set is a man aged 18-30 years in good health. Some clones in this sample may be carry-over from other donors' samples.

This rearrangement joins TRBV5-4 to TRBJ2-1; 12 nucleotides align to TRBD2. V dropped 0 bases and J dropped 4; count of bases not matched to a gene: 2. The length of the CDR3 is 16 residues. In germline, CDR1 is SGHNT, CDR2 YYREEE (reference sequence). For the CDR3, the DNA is TGTGCCAGCAGCTTGGGTGGACTAGCGGGATACAATGAGCAGTTCTTC. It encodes CASSLGGLAGYNEQFF.

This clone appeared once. The CDR3 nucleotides read TGCAGCGCAAAGAGGTGGACAGGGAGCGGAAACACCATATATTTT. Translating it yields CSAKRWTGSGNTIYF. The genes are TRBV29-1 and TRBJ1-3; 8 bases align to TRBD1. The CDR3 sequence is 15 residues long. Germline lookup yields CDR1 SQVTM and CDR2 ANQGSEA. Trimming took 7 bases from V and 4 from J; bases not matched to a gene: 12.

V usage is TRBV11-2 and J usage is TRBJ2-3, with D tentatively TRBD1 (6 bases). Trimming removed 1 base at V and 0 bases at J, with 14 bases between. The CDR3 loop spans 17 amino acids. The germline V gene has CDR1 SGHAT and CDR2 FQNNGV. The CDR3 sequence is CASSLGLGTLSTDTQYF. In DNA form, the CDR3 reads TGTGCCAGCAGCTTAGGGTTAGGGACATTGAGCACAGATACGCAGTATTTT.

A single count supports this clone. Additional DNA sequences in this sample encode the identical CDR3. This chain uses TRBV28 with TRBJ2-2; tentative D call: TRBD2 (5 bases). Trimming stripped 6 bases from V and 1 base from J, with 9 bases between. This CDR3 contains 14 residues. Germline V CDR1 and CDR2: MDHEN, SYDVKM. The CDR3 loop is CASRGSRNTGELFF. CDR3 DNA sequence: TGTGCCAGCAGGGGGAGCCGGAACACCGGGGAGCTGTTTTTT. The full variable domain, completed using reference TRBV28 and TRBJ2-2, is DVKVTQSSRYLVKRTGEKVFLECVQDMDHENMFWYRQDPGLGLRLIYFSYDVKMKEKGDIPEGYSVSREKKERFSLILESASTNQTSMYLCASRGSRNTGELFFGEGSRLTVL.

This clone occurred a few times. CDR3 bases: TGTGCCAGTAGTATAGCCCACCTCACAGGGATGAATCAGCCCCAGCATTTT. It is translated as CASSIAHLTGMNQPQHF. This chain uses TRBV19 with TRBJ1-5, with a tentative D call TRBD1 (6 bases). This CDR3 comprises 17 residues. V was clipped by 1 base and J by 4 bases, with 17 bases between them. Germline V gives CDR1 LNHDA, CDR2 SQIVND (reference sequence).

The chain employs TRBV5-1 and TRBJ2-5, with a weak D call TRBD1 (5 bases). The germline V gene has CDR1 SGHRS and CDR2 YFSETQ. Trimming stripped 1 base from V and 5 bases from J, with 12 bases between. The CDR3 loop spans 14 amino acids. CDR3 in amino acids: CASSLQGIGETQYF. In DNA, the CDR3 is TGCGCCAGCAGCTTGCAGGGAATCGGGGAGACCCAGTACTTC.

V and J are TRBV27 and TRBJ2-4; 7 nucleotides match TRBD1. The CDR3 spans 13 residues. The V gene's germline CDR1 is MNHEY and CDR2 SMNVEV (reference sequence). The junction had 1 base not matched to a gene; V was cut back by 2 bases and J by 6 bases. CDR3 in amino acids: CASSLRDRNIQYF. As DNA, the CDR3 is TGTGCCAGCAGTTTACGGGACAGAAACATTCAGTACTTC.

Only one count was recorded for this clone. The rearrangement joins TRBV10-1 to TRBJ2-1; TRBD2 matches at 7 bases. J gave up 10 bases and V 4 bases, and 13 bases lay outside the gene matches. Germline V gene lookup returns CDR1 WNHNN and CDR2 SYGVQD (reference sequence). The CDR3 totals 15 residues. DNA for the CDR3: TGCGCCAGCAGTGGAGCGGGACGGTTGGAGAGGGAGCAGTTCTTC. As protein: CASSGAGRLEREQFF.

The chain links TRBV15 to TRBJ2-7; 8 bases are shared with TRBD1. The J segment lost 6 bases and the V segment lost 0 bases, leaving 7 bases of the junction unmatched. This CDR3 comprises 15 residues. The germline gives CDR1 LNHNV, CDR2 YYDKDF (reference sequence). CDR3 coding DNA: TGTGCCACCAGCAGAGATCTGGCGACAGGGGTCGAGCAGTACTTC. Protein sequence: CATSRDLATGVEQYF.

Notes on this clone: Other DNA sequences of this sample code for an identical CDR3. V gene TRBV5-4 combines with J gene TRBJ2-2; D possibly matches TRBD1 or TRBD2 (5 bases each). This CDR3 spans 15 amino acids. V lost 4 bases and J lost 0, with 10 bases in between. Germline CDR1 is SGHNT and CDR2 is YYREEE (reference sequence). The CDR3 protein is CASSRDRSNTGELFF. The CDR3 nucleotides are TGTGCCAGCAGCCGGGACCGATCGAACACCGGGGAGCTGTTTTTT. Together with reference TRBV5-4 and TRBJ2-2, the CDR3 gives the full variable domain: ETGVTQSPTHLIKTRGQQVTLRCSSQSGHNTVSWYQQALGQGPQFIFQYYREEENGRGNFPPRFSGLQFPNYSSELNVNALELDDSALYLCASSRDRSNTGELFFGEGSRLTVL.

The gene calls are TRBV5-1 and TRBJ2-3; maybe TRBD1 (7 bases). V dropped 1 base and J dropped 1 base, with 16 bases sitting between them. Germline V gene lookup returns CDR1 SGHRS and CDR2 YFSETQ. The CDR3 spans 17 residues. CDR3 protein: CASSLQGGNLGTDTQYF. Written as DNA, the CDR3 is TGCGCCAGCAGCTTGCAGGGGGGTAACCTTGGCACAGATACGCAGTATTTT.

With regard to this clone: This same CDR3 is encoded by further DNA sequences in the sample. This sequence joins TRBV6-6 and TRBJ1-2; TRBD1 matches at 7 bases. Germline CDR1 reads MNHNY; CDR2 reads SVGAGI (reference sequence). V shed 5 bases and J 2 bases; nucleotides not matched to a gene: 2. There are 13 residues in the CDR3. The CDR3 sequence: CASSLTGNYGYTF. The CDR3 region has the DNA TGTGCCAGCAGTCTGACAGGGAACTATGGCTACACCTTC.

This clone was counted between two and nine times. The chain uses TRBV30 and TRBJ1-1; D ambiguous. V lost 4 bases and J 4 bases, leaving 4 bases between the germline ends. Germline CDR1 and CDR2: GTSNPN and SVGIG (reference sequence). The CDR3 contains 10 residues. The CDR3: CAWKITEAFF. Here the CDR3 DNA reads TGTGCCTGGAAAATCACTGAAGCTTTCTTT.

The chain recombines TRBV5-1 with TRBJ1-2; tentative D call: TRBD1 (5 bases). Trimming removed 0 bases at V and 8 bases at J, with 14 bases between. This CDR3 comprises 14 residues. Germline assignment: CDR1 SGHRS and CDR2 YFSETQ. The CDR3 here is CASSLGQPTGGYTF. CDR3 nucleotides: TGCGCCAGCAGCTTGGGACAGCCTACCGGGGGCTACACCTTC.

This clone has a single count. The CDR3 DNA sequence: TGCGCCAGCAATTTCGGACAGGGAGAGGGTGAGCAGTTCTTC. It is translated as CASNFGQGEGEQFF. This chain uses TRBV5-1 with TRBJ2-1, with TRBD1 matching over 8 bases. Trimming took 6 bases from V and 9 from J; bases not matched to a gene: 11. There are 14 residues in the CDR3. Looked up from germline, CDR1 is SGHRS and CDR2 is YFSETQ.

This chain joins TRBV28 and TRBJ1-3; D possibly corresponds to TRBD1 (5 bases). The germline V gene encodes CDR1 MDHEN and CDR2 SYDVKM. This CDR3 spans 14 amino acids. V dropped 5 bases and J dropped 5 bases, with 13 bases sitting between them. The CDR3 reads CASSGAGGRNTIYF. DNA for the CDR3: TGTGCCAGCAGTGGGGCCGGGGGAAGAAACACCATATATTTT.

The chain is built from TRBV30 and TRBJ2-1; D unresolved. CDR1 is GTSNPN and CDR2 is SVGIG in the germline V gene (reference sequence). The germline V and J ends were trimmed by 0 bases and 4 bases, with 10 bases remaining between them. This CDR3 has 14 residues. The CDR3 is CAWSVGSLYNEQFF. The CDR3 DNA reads TGTGCCTGGAGTGTGGGCTCGTTATACAATGAGCAGTTCTTC.

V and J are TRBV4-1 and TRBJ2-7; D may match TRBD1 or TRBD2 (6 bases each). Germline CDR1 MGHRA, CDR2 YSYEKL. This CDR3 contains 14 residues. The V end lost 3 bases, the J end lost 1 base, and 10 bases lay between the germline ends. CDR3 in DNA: TGCGCCAGCAGCCAGCGGGACACTTCCTACGAGCAGTACTTC. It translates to CASSQRDTSYEQYF.